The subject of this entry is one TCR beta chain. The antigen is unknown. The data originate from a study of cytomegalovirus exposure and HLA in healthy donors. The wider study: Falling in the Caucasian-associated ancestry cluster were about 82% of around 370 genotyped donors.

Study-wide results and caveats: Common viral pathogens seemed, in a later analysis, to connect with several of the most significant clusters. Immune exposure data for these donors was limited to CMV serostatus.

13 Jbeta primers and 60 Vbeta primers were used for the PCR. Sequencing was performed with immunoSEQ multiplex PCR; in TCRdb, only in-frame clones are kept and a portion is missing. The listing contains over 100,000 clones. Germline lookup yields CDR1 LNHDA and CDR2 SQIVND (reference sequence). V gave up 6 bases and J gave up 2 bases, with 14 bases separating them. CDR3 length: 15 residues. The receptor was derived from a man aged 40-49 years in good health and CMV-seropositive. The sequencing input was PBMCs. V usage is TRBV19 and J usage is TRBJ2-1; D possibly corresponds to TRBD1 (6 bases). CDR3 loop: CASSLQGNTYNEQFF. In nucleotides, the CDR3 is TGTGCCAGTAGCCTCCAGGGGAACACCTACAATGAGCAGTTCTTC.